This TCR beta chain comes out of a study of T-cell reconstitution after alpha-beta-depleted transplantation in children. Study-level results: Expanded clones from the graft, numbering several hundred, reportedly supplied alpha-beta T cells about two months after transplant. Surviving recipient T cells and thymic progenitors underlay high day-60 TCRbeta diversity in some patients. T-cell counts and diversity were attributed mostly to newly produced T cells one year after transplant.

As for this clonotype: Its antigen is unknown.

For TCRbeta, the library was prepared with unique molecular identifiers. Using its own MiXCR run on the PCR reads, TCRdb lists one record per CDR3 protein. The sample gives 40,000 to 55,000 distinct CDR3 sequences, approximately 8.7% of which show up once; approximately 27% is in the top ten. The CDR3 sequence is 12 residues long. Germline values: CDR1 DFQATT, CDR2 SNEGSKA (reference sequence). The V end lost 4 bases, the J end lost 1 base, and 6 bases lay between the germline ends. The J gene is TRBJ2-3, the V gene TRBV20-1; D ambiguous. This specimen was PBMCs, mostly from graft donor cells, taken 60 days after TCRalphabeta/CD19-depleted stem cell transplant. The clonotype comes from a male patient aged 2-10 years who had a stem cell transplant for chronic granulomatous disease, so the T cells may come from the graft donor. This CDR3 reads CSATLGTDTQYF. CDR3 nucleotide sequence: TGCAGTGCTACGCTCGGCACAGATACGCAGTATTTT.